The 12 T cell receptor beta chains presented below share a single source sample, sequenced in a study of OX40 agonist ivuxolimab in advanced cancers. Assay used: immunoSEQ multiplex PCR; TCRdb lists only in-frame clones, some missing. The sample lists about 79,000 clones; about 89% were seen once. Sequenced here: CD4+ or CD8+ T cells sorted from blood, sampled in a trial of the OX40 agonist ivuxolimab. Source of these receptors: an adult with an advanced solid tumor such as melanoma, head and neck, liver or kidney cancer.

This clone was observed once. V and J are TRBV4-1 and TRBJ1-5; D is undetermined. The CDR3 runs 15 residues. Germline CDR1 reads MGHRA; CDR2 reads YSYEKL. V lost 0 bases to trimming and J lost 5 bases, with 11 bases between them. The CDR3 nucleotides read TGCGCCAGCAGCCAAGATAGTGCGGGCTATCAGCCCCAGCATTTT. This sequence encodes CASSQDSAGYQPQHF.

The chain joins TRBV4-1 to TRBJ2-7, with D uncertain. The germline gives CDR1 MGHRA, CDR2 YSYEKL. V was trimmed by 0 bases and J by 4 bases, leaving 13 bases between them. The CDR3 extends over 15 amino acids. CDR3: CASSQDWLVGYEQYF. The DNA of the CDR3 is TGCGCCAGCAGCCAAGATTGGTTAGTGGGATACGAGCAGTACTTC.

This clone was observed a handful of times. The chain employs TRBV6-5 and TRBJ1-1; D is ambiguous. The CDR3 length is 16 residues. CDR1 is MNHEY, CDR2 SVGAGI, per germline. Between the trimmed V and J ends, which lost 0 bases and 0 bases, there was a span of 11 bases. CDR3 DNA: TGTGCCAGCAGTTACTCCCTTGGTTCTTTGAACACTGAAGCTTTCTTT. It encodes CASSYSLGSLNTEAFF.

This clone was counted once. As DNA, the CDR3 is TGTGCCAGCAGCGCCGGCGGGGCGGCCTACAATGAGCAGTTCTTC. Residues: CASSAGGAAYNEQFF. The rearrangement joins TRBV6-5 to TRBJ2-1, with D possibly TRBD2 on 6 matching bases. V lost 6 bases and J lost 2, with 14 bases in between. Germline V lookup: CDR1 MNHEY, CDR2 SVGAGI. This CDR3 contains 15 residues.

This chain uses TRBV9 with TRBJ2-1, with 12 bases lining up with TRBD2. Germline V CDR1 and CDR2: SGDLS, YYNGEE. V dropped 3 bases and J dropped 2; count of bases not matched to a gene: 3. There are 16 residues in the CDR3. In DNA form, the CDR3 reads TGTGCCAGCAGCGGCACTAGCGGGAGGACCTACAATGAGCAGTTCTTC. Protein: CASSGTSGRTYNEQFF.

J is TRBJ1-5 and V is TRBV19; tentatively, D is TRBD1 (5 bases). Germline V gene data show CDR1 as LNHDA and CDR2 as SQIVND (reference sequence). The CDR3 runs to 13 residues. The ends were cut back, 8 bases at V and 3 bases at J, with 11 bases in the middle. CDR3 sequence reads: CASQTENNQPQHF. In DNA, the CDR3 is TGTGCCAGTCAGACAGAAAACAATCAGCCCCAGCATTTT.

This clone was recorded only once. The chain uses TRBV7-9 and TRBJ2-7; possible D gene TRBD2, 6 bases. Germline CDR1 and CDR2: SEHNR and FQNEAQ (reference sequence). The V end lost 5 bases, the J end lost 4 bases, and 12 bases lay between the germline ends. The CDR3 has 13 amino acids. The CDR3: CASSLGGGYEQYF. The CDR3 DNA follows: TGTGCCAGCAGCCTCGGGGGAGGATACGAGCAGTACTTC.

The J gene is TRBJ1-3, the V gene TRBV2; D ambiguous. CDR1 is SNHLY, CDR2 FYNNEI, per germline. The CDR3 is 15 amino acids. With 5 bases removed from V and 2 bases from J, the gap between germline ends came to 13 bases. This CDR3 is CASSFSIETGNTIYF. CDR3 in DNA: TGTGCCAGCAGTTTTAGCATTGAAACTGGAAACACCATATATTTT.

The J gene is TRBJ1-2, the V gene TRBV27, with D unclear. Germline CDR1 reads MNHEY; CDR2 reads SMNVEV (reference sequence). Deletions cut 6 bases from V and 0 bases from J, with 5 bases between. This CDR3 spans 12 amino acids. The CDR3 region has the DNA TGTGCCAGCAGGACGGCTAACTATGGCTACACCTTC. Amino acid sequence: CASRTANYGYTF.

This chain joins TRBV11-3 and TRBJ2-3; D gene ambiguous. The CDR3 is 13 residues long. Trimming left V 5 bases short and J 4 bases short, with 10 bases between. Germline values: CDR1 SGHNT, CDR2 YENEEA. CDR3 protein: CASSRNYADTQYF. The CDR3 coding sequence is TGTGCCAGCAGCCGGAACTACGCAGATACGCAGTATTTT. The entire variable domain, with the rest obtained from reference TRBV11-3 and TRBJ2-3, is as follows: EAGVVQSPRYKIIEKKQPVAFWCNPISGHNTLYWYLQNLGQGPELLIRYENEEAVDDSQLPKDRFSAERLKGVDSTLKIQPAELGDSAVYLCASSRNYADTQYFGPGTRLTVL.

The V call is TRBV12-5, the J call TRBJ2-1, with TRBD2 identical over 9 bases. This CDR3 region has 14 residues. Trimming took 4 bases from V and 9 from J; bases not matched to a gene: 7. Germline assignment: CDR1 LGHNT and CDR2 FRNRAP. The CDR3: CASGWAGGGSEQFF. The CDR3 coding sequence is TGTGCTAGTGGTTGGGCGGGAGGGGGGTCTGAGCAGTTCTTC.

The chain joins TRBV28 to TRBJ2-1, with D perhaps being TRBD1 or TRBD2 (5 bases each). V dropped 5 bases and J dropped 8 bases, with 28 bases sitting between them. Germline CDR1 reads MDHEN; CDR2 reads SYDVKM. This CDR3 contains 18 residues. The CDR3 is CASSLTSTKDWGIDEQFF. The CDR3 DNA sequence: TGTGCCAGCAGTCTGACGAGCACAAAGGACTGGGGGATCGATGAGCAGTTCTTC.